A single sample is the source of the 10 T cell receptor beta chains below, sequenced in a study of naive and memory T cell subsets. TCR cDNA received a 3' ligated oligonucleotide that carried a UMI. Ligated cDNA underwent four rounds of PCR with nested alpha and beta constant region primers and SP2. TCRdb called the 5' RACE reads again in MiXCR, with one record for every CDR3 protein. The sample has over 50,000 distinct CDR3 sequences; 6% to 8.5% are singletons. Every receptor here comes from a female donor in good health.

This clonotype was seen a few times. V usage is TRBV30 and J usage is TRBJ1-3; the D is unclear. The CDR3 is 13 residues long. CDR1 is GTSNPN and CDR2 is SVGIG in the germline V gene (reference sequence). With 0 bases removed from V and 3 bases from J, the gap between germline ends came to 6 bases. As DNA, the CDR3 is TGTGCCTGGAGTGTGACAAGTGGAAACACCATATATTTT. Its protein is CAWSVTSGNTIYF.

The table lists this clonotype with many counts. This chain links TRBV4-3 with TRBJ1-1, with a possible D match to TRBD1 (5 bases). Trimming took off 4 bases at V and 9 bases at J, with 21 bases between the two ends. CDR3 length: 15 residues. Germline loops: CDR1 LGHNA, CDR2 YSLEER. The CDR3 is CASSPGVGALGKAFF. The CDR3 bases are TGCGCCAGCAGCCCCGGGGTAGGGGCGCTAGGAAAAGCTTTCTTT.

This chain connects TRBV29-1 to TRBJ2-3; 7 positions match TRBD2. Germline loops: CDR1 SQVTM, CDR2 ANQGSEA. CDR3 length: 14 residues. V was clipped by 4 bases and J by 0 bases; unmatched bases: 4. The CDR3: CSVAGGSSTDTQYF. In DNA, the CDR3 is TGCAGCGTTGCTGGCGGGAGTAGCACAGATACGCAGTATTTT.

Only a few counts were recorded for this clonotype. CDR3 residues: CASGRTDTWDEQYF. In DNA, the CDR3 is TGTGCCAGCGGAAGGACAGACACCTGGGACGAGCAGTACTTC. The V and J genes are TRBV6-1 and TRBJ2-7; D possibly corresponds to TRBD1 (6 bases). Per the germline V gene, CDR1 is MNHNS and CDR2 is SASEGT. There are 14 residues in the CDR3. V was cut by 8 bases and J by 5 bases, with 19 bases left in between.

This clonotype was counted only a few times. One end of the junction fails to match germline, which may point to a read error. V gene TRBV12-3 or TRBV12-4 combines with J gene TRBJ1-2; D gene unclear. The CDR3 is 13 amino acids. The CDR3 protein is CASSPRGQNGDTF. In nucleotides, the CDR3 is TGTGCCAGCAGCCCCCGTGGGCAGAATGGCGACACCTTC.

The rearrangement uses TRBV27 and TRBJ2-3; D uncertain. The length of the CDR3 is 14 residues. Per germline, CDR1 MNHEY and CDR2 SMNVEV (reference sequence). Between the trimmed V and J ends, which lost 6 bases and 0 bases, there was a span of 10 bases. The CDR3, as DNA: TGTGCCAGCAGAGGCGGTACTAGCACAGATACGCAGTATTTT. Translated: CASRGGTSTDTQYF.

The chain is built from TRBV11-2 and TRBJ2-2; D is ambiguous. The V end was cut by 2 bases, the J end by 3 bases, with 7 bases between. Germline V CDR1 and CDR2: SGHAT, FQNNGV. There are 14 residues in the CDR3. The CDR3 region is CASSLNTHTGELFF. The CDR3 DNA follows: TGTGCCAGCAGCTTAAACACACACACCGGGGAGCTGTTTTTT.

In its sample, this clonotype was seen many times. A read error may produce the germline difference seen at one junction end. The V gene is TRBV12-3 or TRBV12-4, the J gene TRBJ1-2; perhaps TRBD1 as D (6 bases). CDR3 length: 13 residues. This chain's CDR3 is CASTSRGPRRLSF. The CDR3 DNA is TGTGCCAGCACCTCCCGGGGGCCACGGCGTTTGTCCTTC.

The chain links TRBV5-1 to TRBJ2-1; 9 bases agree with TRBD2. The germline V gene encodes CDR1 SGHRS and CDR2 YFSETQ. Trimming cost V 5 bases and J 0 bases; bases outside gene matches: 6. The CDR3 has 16 amino acids. The CDR3 reads CASSSSGVVSYNEQFF. The CDR3 DNA reads TGCGCCAGCAGTTCTAGCGGGGTCGTCTCCTACAATGAGCAGTTCTTC.

This chain connects TRBV29-1 to TRBJ2-3; D unclear. V was clipped by 4 bases and J by 1 base, with 12 bases between them. The germline gives CDR1 SQVTM, CDR2 ANQGSEA. The CDR3 totals 14 residues. CDR3 DNA: TGCAGCGTTGGGGCCGGCCGCGGCACAGATACGCAGTATTTT. It is translated as CSVGAGRGTDTQYF.